The 6 T cell receptor beta chains below were found in one sample sequenced in a study of shared clonotypes between healthy human individuals. TCRdb keeps only in-frame clones here, not all; method: immunoSEQ multiplex PCR. Of fewer than 400,000 clones listed, roughly 70% are singletons. The material sequenced was memory CD4+ T cells sorted from blood. The sample's subset: CD45RA-negative fraction. The receptors come from a man aged 30 to 39 in good health.

This clone occurred a few times. J is TRBJ1-1 and V is TRBV6-5, with D uncertain. This CDR3 has 14 amino acids. The V end lost 2 bases, the J end lost 4 bases, and 11 bases lay between the germline ends. Germline-derived CDR1 and CDR2 are MNHEY and SVGAGI. CDR3 amino acids: CASSYGEMSTEAFF. The CDR3 DNA follows: TGTGCCAGCAGTTACGGGGAGATGAGCACTGAAGCTTTCTTT.

CDR3: CASSRTSGIYEQYF. CDR3 bases: TGTGCCAGCAGCCGGACTAGCGGGATTTACGAGCAGTACTTC. The V gene is TRBV7-6, the J gene TRBJ2-7, with TRBD2 matching over 12 bases. Trimming cost V 5 bases and J 4 bases; bases outside gene matches: 3. The V gene's germline CDR1 is SGHVS and CDR2 FNYEAQ. The CDR3 is made up of 14 amino acids. The full variable domain, with the rest looked up from reference TRBV7-6 and TRBJ2-7, is GAGVSQSPRYKVTKRGQDVALRCDPISGHVSLYWYRQALGQGPEFLTYFNYEAQQDKSGLPNDRFSAERPEGSISTLTIQRTEQRDSAMYRCASSRTSGIYEQYFGPGTRLTVT.

The rearrangement links TRBV6-5 to TRBJ2-2, with 10 bases fitting TRBD2. V dropped 4 bases and J dropped 6; count of bases not matched to a gene: 8. The CDR3 has 16 amino acids. The V gene's germline CDR1 is MNHEY and CDR2 SVGAGI. This CDR3 reads CASSSPAGGPPGELFF. Written as DNA, the CDR3 is TGTGCCAGCAGTTCCCCAGCGGGAGGGCCCCCCGGGGAGCTGTTTTTT.

V is TRBV4-3 and J is TRBJ2-7, with D unresolved. The CDR3 is 15 residues long. Trimming pared 0 bases from V and 2 bases from J, leaving 11 bases between. CDR1 is LGHNA and CDR2 is YSLEER in the germline V gene. The DNA of the CDR3 is TGCGCCAGCAGCCAAGATCTGGGGAATACCTACGAGCAGTACTTC. It specifies CASSQDLGNTYEQYF.

The chain employs TRBV19 and TRBJ2-5, with D uncertain. The CDR3 extends over 15 amino acids. Trimming removed 4 bases at V and 5 bases at J, with 17 bases between. CDR1 is LNHDA, CDR2 SQIVND, per germline (reference sequence). CDR3 DNA sequence: TGTGCCAGTAGTACTCGAAGACGGCAAATGGAGACCCAGTACTTC. It translates to CASSTRRRQMETQYF. Full variable domain (outside the CDR3, taken from reference TRBV19 and TRBJ2-5): DGGITQSPKYLFRKEGQNVTLSCEQNLNHDAMYWYRQDPGQGLRLIYYSQIVNDFQKGDIAEGYSVSREKKESFPLTVTSAQKNPTAFYLCASSTRRRQMETQYFGPGTRLLVL.

CDR3 residues: CASSRTTGPQHF. The CDR3 DNA follows: TGTGCCAGCAGCCGGACGACAGGGCCCCAGCATTTT. The chain links TRBV6-1 to TRBJ1-5, with D possibly being TRBD1 (6 bases). The CDR3 has 12 amino acids. Trimming took 6 bases from V and 9 from J, leaving 12 bases between them. In germline, CDR1 is MNHNS, CDR2 SASEGT.